This T cell receptor beta chain was recorded in a study of breast tumors, draining lymph nodes, adjacent tissues. Study-level points and caveats: Tumors had less TCR diversity than lymph nodes, more than nontumor tissue. Luminal-like breast cancer showed significantly greater tumor-nontumor repertoire similarity than basal-like breast cancer did. Tumor T cell lymph node origin was a supported hypothesis, not proven.

Trimming left V 6 bases short and J 0 bases short, with 12 bases between. There are 14 residues in the CDR3. Per germline, CDR1 DFQATT and CDR2 SNEGSKA (reference sequence). This clonotype has ten or more counts. Its cognate antigen is unknown. Samples came from axillary lymph nodes draining the breast cancer. Via MiXCR, TCRdb re-called the multiplex PCR reads, giving one row per CDR3 protein. The data show 150,000 to 200,000 distinct CDR3 sequences, roughly 35% seen once. Sequenced sample: axillary lymph node tissue. This clonotype originated in a female donor with breast cancer. Some clones in this sample may be carry-over from other donors' samples. The chain recombines TRBV20-1 with TRBJ1-5; no reliable D call. The CDR3 region has the DNA TGCAGTGCCCCGGGGTTTGATAGCAATCAGCCCCAGCATTTT. This gives the protein CSAPGFDSNQPQHF.